Following are 4 T cell receptor beta chains from one sample sequenced in a study of cytomegalovirus exposure and HLA in healthy donors (TCRdb year 2017). The method behind the library was the immunoSEQ multiplex PCR assay. For the multiplex PCR, a mixture combining 60 forward primers for TCR Vbeta segments and 13 reverse primers for TCR Jbeta segments was used. TCRdb limited this immuneACCESS table to in-frame rearrangements with V and J called. A share of clones is missing; checked studies link under half to unresolved V genes, and the rest is unexplained. The sample table shows roughly 120,000 clones, and approximately 80% are seen once. Around 13% of the sample rests with the top ten. Sequences were obtained from PBMCs. These receptors all come from a woman in her 40s in good health and CMV-seropositive.

This sequence joins TRBV19 and TRBJ2-2; 7 positions agree with TRBD1. The V and J ends lost 7 bases and 4 bases, in that order; junction bases with no gene match: 9. Germline values: CDR1 LNHDA, CDR2 SQIVND (reference sequence). The CDR3 extends over 15 amino acids. The CDR3 region is CASTLTAGGTGELFF. In DNA, the CDR3 is TGTGCCAGTACTCTTACCGCAGGGGGCACCGGGGAGCTGTTTTTT.

V gene TRBV2 combines with J gene TRBJ2-5; D gene uncertain. The V gene's germline CDR1 is SNHLY and CDR2 FYNNEI. Trimming removed 2 bases from V and 4 bases from J, with 17 bases in between. The CDR3 is made up of 16 amino acids. Here the CDR3 reads CASSESVYGSGETQYF. In DNA, the CDR3 is TGTGCCAGCAGTGAATCGGTGTACGGTTCGGGAGAGACCCAGTACTTC.

The rearrangement uses TRBV28 and TRBJ2-7; TRBD2 matches 14 bases. The germline gives CDR1 MDHEN, CDR2 SYDVKM. The CDR3 spans 15 residues. Unmatched junction bases numbered 7, after V lost 5 bases and J lost 7 bases. CDR3 sequence (DNA): TGTGCCAGCAGTGAATGGACTAGCGGGAGGTTTGAGCAGTACTTC. It translates to CASSEWTSGRFEQYF.

This clone appeared once. The chain couples TRBV28 to TRBJ2-1; 10 bases line up with TRBD1. J was trimmed by 5 bases and V by 3 bases; bases with no gene match: 4. The CDR3 runs 15 residues. Germline V gene lookup returns CDR1 MDHEN and CDR2 SYDVKM. This CDR3 reads CASSLSGTGDNEQFF. The CDR3 nucleotides are TGTGCCAGCAGTTTGAGCGGGACAGGGGACAATGAGCAGTTCTTC. The whole variable domain, filled in from reference TRBV28 and TRBJ2-1, reads DVKVTQSSRYLVKRTGEKVFLECVQDMDHENMFWYRQDPGLGLRLIYFSYDVKMKEKGDIPEGYSVSREKKERFSLILESASTNQTSMYLCASSLSGTGDNEQFFGPGTRLTVL.